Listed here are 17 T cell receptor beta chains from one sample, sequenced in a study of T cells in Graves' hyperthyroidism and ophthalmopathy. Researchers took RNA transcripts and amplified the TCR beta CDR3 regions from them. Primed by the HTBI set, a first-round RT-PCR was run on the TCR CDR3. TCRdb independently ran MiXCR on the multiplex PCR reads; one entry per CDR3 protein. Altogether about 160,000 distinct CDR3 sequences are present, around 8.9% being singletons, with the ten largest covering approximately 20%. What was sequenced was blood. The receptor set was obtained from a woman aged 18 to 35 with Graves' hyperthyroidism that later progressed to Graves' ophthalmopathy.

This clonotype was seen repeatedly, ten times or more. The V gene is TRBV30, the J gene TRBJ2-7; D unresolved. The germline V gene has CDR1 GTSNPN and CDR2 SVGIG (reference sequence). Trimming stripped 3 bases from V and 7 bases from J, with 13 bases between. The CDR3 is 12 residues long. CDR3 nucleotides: TGTGCCTGGAGCGGTGGCTCCCGGGAGCAGTACTTC. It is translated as CAWSGGSREQYF. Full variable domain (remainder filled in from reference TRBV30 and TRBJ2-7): SQTIHQWPATLVQPVGSPLSLECTVEGTSNPNLYWYRQAAGRGLQLLFYSVGIGQISSEVPQNLSASRPQDRQFILSSKKLLLSDSGFYLCAWSGGSREQYFGPGTRLTVT.

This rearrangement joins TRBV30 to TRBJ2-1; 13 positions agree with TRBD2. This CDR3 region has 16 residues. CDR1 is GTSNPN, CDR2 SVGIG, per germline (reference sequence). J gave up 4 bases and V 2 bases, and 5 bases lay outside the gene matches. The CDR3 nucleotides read TGTGCCTGGAGTCTGCTGGGACTAGCGGGATACAATGAGCAGTTCTTC. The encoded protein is CAWSLLGLAGYNEQFF.

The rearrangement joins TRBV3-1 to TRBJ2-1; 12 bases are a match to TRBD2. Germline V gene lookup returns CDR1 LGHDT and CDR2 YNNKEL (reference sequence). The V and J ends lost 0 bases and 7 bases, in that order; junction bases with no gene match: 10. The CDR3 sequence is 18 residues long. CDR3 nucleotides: TGTGCCAGCAGCCAAGATTTGTCTAGCGGGGGGGCTGGTAATGAGCAGTTCTTC. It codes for CASSQDLSSGGAGNEQFF.

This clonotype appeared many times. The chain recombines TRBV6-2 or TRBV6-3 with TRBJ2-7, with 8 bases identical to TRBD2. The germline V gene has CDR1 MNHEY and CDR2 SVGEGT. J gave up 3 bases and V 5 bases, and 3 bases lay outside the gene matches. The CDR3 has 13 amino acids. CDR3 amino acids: CASSPGLVYEQYF. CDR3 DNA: TGTGCCAGCAGTCCGGGACTAGTCTACGAGCAGTACTTC.

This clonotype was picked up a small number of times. CDR3 sequence: CSARDFVRVNEQFF. CDR3 DNA sequence: TGCAGTGCTAGAGATTTTGTTAGGGTCAATGAGCAGTTCTTC. This chain connects TRBV20-1 to TRBJ2-1, with D hard to call. V was cut by 0 bases and J by 6 bases, with 12 bases left in between. This CDR3 spans 14 amino acids. Germline V gene sequence: CDR1 DFQATT, CDR2 SNEGSKA (reference sequence).

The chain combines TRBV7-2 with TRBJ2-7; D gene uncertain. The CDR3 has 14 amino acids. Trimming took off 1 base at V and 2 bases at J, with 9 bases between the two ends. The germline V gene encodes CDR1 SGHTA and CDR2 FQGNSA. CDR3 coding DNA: TGTGCCAGCAGCTTAGACGTGAGTACCTACGAGCAGTACTTC. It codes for CASSLDVSTYEQYF.

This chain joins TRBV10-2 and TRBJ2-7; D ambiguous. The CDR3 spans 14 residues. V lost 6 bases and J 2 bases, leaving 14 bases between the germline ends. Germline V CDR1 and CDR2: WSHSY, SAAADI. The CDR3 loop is CASRGSGSAYEQYF. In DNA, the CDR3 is TGCGCCAGCAGAGGCTCAGGTTCAGCCTACGAGCAGTACTTC.

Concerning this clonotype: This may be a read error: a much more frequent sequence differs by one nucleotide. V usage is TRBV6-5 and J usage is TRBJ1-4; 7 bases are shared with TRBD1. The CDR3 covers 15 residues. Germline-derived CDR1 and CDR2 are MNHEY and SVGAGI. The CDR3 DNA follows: TGTGCCAGCAGTTCCGACAGGGCCCTTAATGAAAAACAGTTTTTT. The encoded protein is CASSSDRALNEKQFF.

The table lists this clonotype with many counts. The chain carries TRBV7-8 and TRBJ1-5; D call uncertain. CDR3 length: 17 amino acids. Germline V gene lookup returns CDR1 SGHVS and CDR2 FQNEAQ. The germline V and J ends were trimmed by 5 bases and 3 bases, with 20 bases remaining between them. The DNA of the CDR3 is TGTGCCAGCAGCCTAGGTCGGCGGACCGACGACAATCAGCCCCAGCATTTT. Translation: CASSLGRRTDDNQPQHF.

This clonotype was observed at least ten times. DNA for the CDR3: TGTGCCAGCCGCGAGGGGGGAAACAACTATGGCTACACCTTC. Translating it yields CASREGGNNYGYTF. This chain connects TRBV12-3 or TRBV12-4 to TRBJ1-2, with a weak D call TRBD1 (6 bases). V was trimmed by 8 bases and J by 2 bases, leaving 15 bases between them. The CDR3 is made up of 14 amino acids.

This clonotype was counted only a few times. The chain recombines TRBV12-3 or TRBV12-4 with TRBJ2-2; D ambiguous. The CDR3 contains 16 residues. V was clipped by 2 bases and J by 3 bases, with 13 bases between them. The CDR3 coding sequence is TGTGCCAGCAGTTTATTCGGGCGCTGGGACACCGGGGAGCTGTTTTTT. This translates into CASSLFGRWDTGELFF.

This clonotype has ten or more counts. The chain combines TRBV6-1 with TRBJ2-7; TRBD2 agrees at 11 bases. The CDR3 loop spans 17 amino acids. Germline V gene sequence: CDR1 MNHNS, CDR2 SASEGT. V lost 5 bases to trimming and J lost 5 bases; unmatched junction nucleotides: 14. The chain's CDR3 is CASSRNIAGGLRHEQYF. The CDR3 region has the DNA TGTGCCAGCAGTCGAAACATAGCGGGAGGGTTAAGACACGAGCAGTACTTC.

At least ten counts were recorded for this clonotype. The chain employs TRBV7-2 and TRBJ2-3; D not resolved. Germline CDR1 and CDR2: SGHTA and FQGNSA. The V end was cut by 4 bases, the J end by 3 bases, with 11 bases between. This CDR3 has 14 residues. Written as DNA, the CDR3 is TGTGCCAGCAGCTCTCGACTCTCAACAGATACGCAGTATTTT. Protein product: CASSSRLSTDTQYF.

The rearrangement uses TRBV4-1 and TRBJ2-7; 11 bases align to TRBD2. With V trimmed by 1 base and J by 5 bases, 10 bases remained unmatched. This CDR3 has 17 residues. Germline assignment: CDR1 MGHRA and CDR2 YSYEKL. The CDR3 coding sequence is TGCGCCAGCAGCCAAGTTTATTTTGAACTAGCGGGAGACGAGCAGTACTTC. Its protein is CASSQVYFELAGDEQYF.

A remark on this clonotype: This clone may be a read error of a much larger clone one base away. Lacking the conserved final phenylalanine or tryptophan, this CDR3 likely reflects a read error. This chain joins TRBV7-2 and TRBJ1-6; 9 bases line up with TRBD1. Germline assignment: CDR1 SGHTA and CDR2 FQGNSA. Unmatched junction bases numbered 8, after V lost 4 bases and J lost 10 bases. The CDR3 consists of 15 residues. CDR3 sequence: CASSSTTGGTSPLHL. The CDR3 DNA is TGTGCCAGCAGCTCGACGACAGGGGGGACCTCACCCCTCCACCTT.

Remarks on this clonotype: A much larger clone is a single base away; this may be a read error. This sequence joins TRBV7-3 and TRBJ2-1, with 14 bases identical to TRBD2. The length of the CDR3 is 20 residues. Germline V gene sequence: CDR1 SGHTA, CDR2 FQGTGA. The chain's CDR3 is CASSPTGRLAGGSRYNEQLF. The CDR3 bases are TGTGCCAGCAGCCCCACAGGGCGACTAGCGGGAGGGTCGAGGTACAATGAGCAGCTCTTC. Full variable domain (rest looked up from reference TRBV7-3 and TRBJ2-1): GAGVSQTPSNKVTEKGKYVELRCDPISGHTALYWYRQSLGQGPEFLIYFQGTGAADDSGLPNDRFFAVRPEGSVSTLKIQRTERGDSAVYLCASSPTGRLAGGSRYNEQLFGPGTRLTVL.

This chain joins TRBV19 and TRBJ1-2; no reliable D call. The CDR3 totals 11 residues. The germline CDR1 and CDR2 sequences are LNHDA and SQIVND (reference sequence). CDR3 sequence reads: CRKDPIYGYTF. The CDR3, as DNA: TGTCGGAAGGACCCCATCTATGGCTACACCTTC.